The clone carrying this TCR beta chain was seen repeatedly, ten times or more. Antigen: not known. Source study methods: Clinicopathological groups of papillary thyroid cancer showed CDR3 differences that were used to build a distant-metastasis classifier. TCRdb re-called the PCR reads with MiXCR. TCRdb, rather than the study authors, made the V and J calls. This repertoire shows 24,000 or so clones, around a fifth found once; its top ten account for roughly 5%. Every patient underwent thyroid surgery untreated. Germline loops: CDR1 DFQATT, CDR2 SNEGSKA (reference sequence). The CDR3 covers 13 residues. Trimming removed 1 base at V and 6 bases at J, with 10 bases between. The data are from a study of metastatic and nonmetastatic thyroid tumors. The overall study: Repertoires of blood and of tissue (tumor or nodule) from malignant and benign thyroid patients were compared. Whole-study findings and limits: Relative to benign nodules, malignant thyroid tumors were reportedly characterized by significantly elevated TCR beta diversity in blood and tumor.

This sequence originates from a male donor with papillary thyroid cancer or a benign thyroid nodule (not recorded which). Some clones in this sample may be carry-over from other donors' samples. Material: blood. The chain links TRBV20-1 to TRBJ1-5, with D perhaps matching TRBD1 (6 bases). DNA for the CDR3: TGCAGTGCTAGAGGGGACAATCTTCAGCCCCAGCATTTT. It codes for CSARGDNLQPQHF.